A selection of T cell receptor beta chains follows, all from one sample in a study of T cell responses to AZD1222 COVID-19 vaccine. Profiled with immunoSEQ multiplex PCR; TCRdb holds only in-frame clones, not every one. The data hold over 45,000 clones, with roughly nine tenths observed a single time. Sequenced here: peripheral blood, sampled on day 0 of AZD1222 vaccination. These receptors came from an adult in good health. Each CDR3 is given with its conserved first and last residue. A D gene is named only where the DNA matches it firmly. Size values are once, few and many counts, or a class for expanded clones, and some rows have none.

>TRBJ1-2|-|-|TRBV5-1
CASSTSDSNYGYTF
TGCGCCAGCAGCACGTCGGACAGTAACTATGGCTACACCTTC
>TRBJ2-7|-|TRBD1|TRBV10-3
CAISGQGVYEQYF
TGTGCCATCAGCGGACAGGGAGTCTACGAGCAGTACTTC
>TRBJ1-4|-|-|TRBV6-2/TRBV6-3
CASSYSYEKLFF
TGTGCCAGCAGTTACAGTTATGAAAAACTGTTTTTT
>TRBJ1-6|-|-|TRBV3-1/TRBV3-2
CASSQHRDSPLHF
TGTGCCAGCAGCCAACACAGGGATTCACCCCTCCACTTT
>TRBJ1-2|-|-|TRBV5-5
CASSPREGKTYGYTF
TGTGCCAGCAGCCCGAGGGAGGGGAAAACCTATGGCTACACCTTC
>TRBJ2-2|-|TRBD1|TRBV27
CASRLGQTNTGELFF
TGTGCCAGCAGGCTGGGACAGACGAACACCGGGGAGCTGTTTTTT
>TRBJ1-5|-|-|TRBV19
CARFTGDQPQHF
TGTGCCAGGTTTACAGGTGATCAGCCCCAGCATTTT
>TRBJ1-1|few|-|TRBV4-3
CASSLRWTTEAFF
TGCGCCAGCAGCCTGCGGTGGACCACTGAAGCTTTCTTT
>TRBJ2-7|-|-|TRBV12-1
CASSFELERVLREQYF
TGTGCCAGCAGCTTTGAGCTTGAAAGGGTTCTACGCGAGCAGTACTTC
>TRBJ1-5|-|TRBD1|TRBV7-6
CASSPNLRDRSGGYQPQHF
TGTGCCAGCAGCCCAAATCTCCGGGACAGGTCTGGGGGGTATCAGCCCCAGCATTTT
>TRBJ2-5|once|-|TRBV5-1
CASSSAPGRPETQYF
TGCGCCAGCAGCTCCGCCCCGGGGAGGCCAGAGACCCAGTACTTC
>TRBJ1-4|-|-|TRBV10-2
CASSGPGPGGEKLFF
TGCGCCAGCAGTGGGCCAGGGCCGGGGGGTGAAAAACTGTTTTTT
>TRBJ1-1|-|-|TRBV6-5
CASSQTGPLGAFF
TGTGCCAGCAGTCAAACCGGGCCTCTCGGAGCTTTCTTT
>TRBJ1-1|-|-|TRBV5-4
CASSLYGTVTPEAFF
TGTGCCAGCAGCTTGTACGGGACCGTCACCCCTGAAGCTTTCTTT
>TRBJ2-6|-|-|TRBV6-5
CASSRGPTGANVLTF
TGTGCCAGCAGCAGGGGACCGACTGGGGCCAACGTCCTGACTTTC
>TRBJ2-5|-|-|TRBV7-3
CASSLMTQETQYF
TGTGCCAGCAGCTTAATGACCCAAGAGACCCAGTACTTC
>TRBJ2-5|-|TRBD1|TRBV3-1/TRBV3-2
CASSQVLPGQGYQETQYF
TGTGCCAGCAGCCAAGTCCTTCCGGGACAGGGCTACCAAGAGACCCAGTACTTC
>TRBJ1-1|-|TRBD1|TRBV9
CASSSHRGRNTEAFF
TGTGCCAGCAGCTCCCACAGGGGGCGCAACACTGAAGCTTTCTTT
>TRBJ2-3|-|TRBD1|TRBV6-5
CASRGDRETDTQYF
TGTGCCAGCAGGGGGGACAGGGAGACAGATACGCAGTATTTT
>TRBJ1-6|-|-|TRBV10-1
CASSESVRGSQGSPLHF
TGCGCCAGCAGTGAGTCCGTTCGCGGCTCCCAAGGTTCACCCCTCCACTTT
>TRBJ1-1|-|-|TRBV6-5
CASTRQTVGNTEAFF
TGTGCCAGCACTCGGCAGACGGTAGGGAATACTGAAGCTTTCTTT
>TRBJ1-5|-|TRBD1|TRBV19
CASSFGTGNQPQHF
TGTGCCAGTAGTTTTGGGACAGGGAATCAGCCCCAGCATTTT
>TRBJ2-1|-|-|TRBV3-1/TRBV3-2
CASNQGLRDEQFF
TGTGCCAGCAACCAGGGGTTGAGGGATGAGCAGTTCTTC
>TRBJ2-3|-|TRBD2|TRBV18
CASSPSGGATDTQYF
TGTGCCAGCTCGCCTAGCGGGGGGGCAACAGATACGCAGTATTTT
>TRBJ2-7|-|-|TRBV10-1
CASSESAGYEQYF
TGCGCCAGCAGTGAGTCAGCAGGGTACGAGCAGTACTTC
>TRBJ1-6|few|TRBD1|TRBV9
CASSVGGQGQSLHF
TGTGCCAGCAGCGTAGGGGGACAGGGACAATCCCTCCACTTT
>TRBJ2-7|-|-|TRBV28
CASARGHGGVEQYF
TGTGCCAGCGCTAGGGGGCACGGGGGGGTAGAGCAGTACTTC
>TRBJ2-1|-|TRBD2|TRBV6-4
CASSKRGDNEQFF
TGTGCCAGCAGTAAGCGGGGCGACAATGAGCAGTTCTTC
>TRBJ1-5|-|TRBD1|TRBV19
CASSPWTGSGNQPQHF
TGTGCCAGTAGTCCGTGGACAGGGTCGGGCAATCAGCCCCAGCATTTT
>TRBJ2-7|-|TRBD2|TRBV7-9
CASSPGTSGLSGAYEQYF
TGTGCCAGCAGCCCCGGGACTAGCGGGCTTTCGGGGGCCTACGAGCAGTACTTC
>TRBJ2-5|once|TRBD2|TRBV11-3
CASSRDAGGKETQYF
TGTGCCAGCAGCCGCGACGCGGGGGGGAAGGAGACCCAGTACTTC
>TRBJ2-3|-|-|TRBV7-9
CASSSYRGGTDTQYF
TGTGCCAGCAGCTCCTACAGGGGAGGGACAGATACGCAGTATTTT
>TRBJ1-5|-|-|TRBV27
CASSSQGTGNQPQHF
TGTGCCAGCAGTTCCCAGGGTACTGGCAATCAGCCCCAGCATTTT
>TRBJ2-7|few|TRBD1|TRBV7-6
CASSLGVGGSPSYEQYF
TGTGCCAGCAGCTTAGGGGTAGGGGGCTCCCCGTCCTACGAGCAGTACTTC
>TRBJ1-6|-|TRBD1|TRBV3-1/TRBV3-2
CASSQVATGGNSPLHF
TGTGCCAGCAGCCAAGTTGCCACAGGGGGTAATTCACCCCTCCACTTT
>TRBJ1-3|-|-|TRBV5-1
CASSPVAVSGNTIYF
TGCGCCAGCAGCCCGGTGGCAGTCTCTGGAAACACCATATATTTT
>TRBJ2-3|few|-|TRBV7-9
CASSPTLTGGDTQYF
TGTGCCAGCAGCCCGACACTCACTGGGGGAGATACGCAGTATTTT
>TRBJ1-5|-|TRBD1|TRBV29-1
CSVPPRGLDRARDQPQHF
TGCAGCGTTCCCCCTAGGGGCCTAGACAGGGCTCGAGATCAGCCCCAGCATTTT
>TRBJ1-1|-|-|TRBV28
CAAGGRPEAFF
TGTGCCGCCGGGGGGAGACCTGAAGCTTTCTTT
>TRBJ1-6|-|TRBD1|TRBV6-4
CASSTGGVSPLHF
TGTGCCAGCAGTACAGGGGGCGTTTCACCCCTCCACTTT
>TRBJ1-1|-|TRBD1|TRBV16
CASSRQGNTEAFF
TGTGCCAGCAGTCGACAGGGAAACACTGAAGCTTTCTTT
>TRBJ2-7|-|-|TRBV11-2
CASSSARVQYF
TGTGCCAGCAGCTCGGCAAGGGTGCAGTACTTC
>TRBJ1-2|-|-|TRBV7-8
CASSLQTVKPMGGYTF
TGTGCCAGCAGCTTACAGACAGTTAAACCGATGGGTGGCTACACCTTC
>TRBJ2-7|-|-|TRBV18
CARPLGGSHEQYF
TGTGCCCGACCTCTAGGGGGGAGCCACGAGCAGTACTTC
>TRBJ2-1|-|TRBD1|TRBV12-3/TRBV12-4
CASSFEGAGQFF
TGTGCCAGCAGTTTTGAGGGGGCCGGGCAGTTCTTC
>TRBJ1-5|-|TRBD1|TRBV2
CASSSRTGSTQPQHF
TGTGCCAGCAGTTCACGGACAGGGTCTACGCAGCCCCAGCATTTT
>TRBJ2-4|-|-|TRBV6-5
CASSPTGDIQYF
TGTGCCAGCAGCCCCACTGGAGACATTCAGTACTTC
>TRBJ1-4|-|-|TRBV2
CASAEGAATNEKLFF
TGTGCCAGCGCAGAGGGTGCTGCAACTAATGAAAAACTGTTTTTT
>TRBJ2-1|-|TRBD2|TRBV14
CASSTGGVNEQFF
TGTGCCAGCAGCACTGGGGGGGTCAATGAGCAGTTCTTC
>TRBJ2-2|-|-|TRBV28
CASRSGEEDTGELFF
TGTGCCAGCAGGTCAGGGGAAGAGGACACCGGGGAGCTGTTTTTT